The 20 T cell receptor beta chains in this list originate from one sample, sequenced in a study of graft-versus-host responses after intestinal transplantation. The assay was immunoSEQ multiplex PCR, and TCRdb's table has in-frame clones only and misses some. The table lists around 100,000 clones, over 85% of them singletons. These receptors' antigens are unknown. Sequenced here: unstimulated CD8+ T cells sorted from spleen or lymph node cells, sampled before intestinal transplant. These receptors all come from a human donor who received an intestinal transplant.

This chain uses TRBV13 with TRBJ2-3; TRBD1 matches at 8 bases. Germline V gene data show CDR1 as PRHDT and CDR2 as FYEKMQ (reference sequence). Unmatched junction bases numbered 10, after V lost 6 bases and J lost 2 bases. The CDR3 sequence is 16 residues long. The CDR3 DNA is TGTGCCAGCAGTACCTACAATCAGGGGGCCACAGATACGCAGTATTTT. Translated, it gives CASSTYNQGATDTQYF.

This sequence joins TRBV6-5 and TRBJ1-1, with D perhaps matching TRBD1 (6 bases). Germline CDR1 and CDR2: MNHEY and SVGAGI. V dropped 4 bases and J dropped 4 bases, with 13 bases sitting between them. The CDR3 extends over 14 amino acids. In DNA, the CDR3 is TGTGCCAGCAGTTTCGGACAGTCGACCACTGAAGCTTTCTTT. Translation gives CASSFGQSTTEAFF.

The rearrangement links TRBV7-8 to TRBJ1-4; TRBD1 matches at 8 bases. The V gene's germline CDR1 is SGHVS and CDR2 FQNEAQ. V shed 5 bases and J 3 bases; nucleotides not matched to a gene: 5. The CDR3 extends over 15 amino acids. DNA of the CDR3: TGTGCCAGCAGCCCCACAGGGGGATCTAATGAAAAACTGTTTTTT. Protein product: CASSPTGGSNEKLFF.

The chain is built from TRBV2 and TRBJ1-1, with 8 bases aligning to TRBD1. Germline CDR1 reads SNHLY; CDR2 reads FYNNEI. The V segment lost 5 bases and the J segment 0 bases; nucleotides outside the gene matches: 5. This CDR3 contains 15 residues. CDR3 in amino acids: CASSRWTGMNTEAFF. Here the CDR3 DNA reads TGTGCCAGCAGTAGATGGACAGGGATGAACACTGAAGCTTTCTTT. Complete variable domain (other parts from reference TRBV2 and TRBJ1-1): EPEVTQTPSHQVTQMGQEVILRCVPISNHLYFYWYRQILGQKVEFLVSFYNNEISEKSEIFDDQFSVERPDGSNFTLKIRSTKLEDSAMYFCASSRWTGMNTEAFFGQGTRLTVV.

CDR3 bases: TGTGCCAGTAGTATAGGAAGGGACTACGAGCAGTACTTC. This sequence encodes CASSIGRDYEQYF. The chain recombines TRBV19 with TRBJ2-7; D call uncertain. The CDR3 runs 13 residues. The germline V and J ends were trimmed by 1 base and 3 bases, with 7 bases remaining between them. Germline CDR1 and CDR2: LNHDA and SQIVND (reference sequence). The entire variable domain, with the rest obtained from reference TRBV19 and TRBJ2-7, is as follows: DGGITQSPKYLFRKEGQNVTLSCEQNLNHDAMYWYRQDPGQGLRLIYYSQIVNDFQKGDIAEGYSVSREKKESFPLTVTSAQKNPTAFYLCASSIGRDYEQYFGPGTRLTVT.

Turning to this clone: Distinct nucleotide sequences in the sample also encode this CDR3. The V gene is TRBV6-1, the J gene TRBJ2-7, with D uncertain. The germline V gene encodes CDR1 MNHNS and CDR2 SASEGT. V lost 1 base and J lost 4, with 8 bases in between. The CDR3 is 13 residues long. The DNA of the CDR3 is TGTGCCAGCAGTGAAGGAGGTCCATACGAGCAGTACTTC. Amino acids: CASSEGGPYEQYF.

This chain links TRBV7-8 with TRBJ2-1, with 10 bases lining up with TRBD1. The CDR3 loop spans 15 amino acids. The trim removed 5 bases at V and 3 bases at J, leaving 4 bases unmatched. Germline assignment: CDR1 SGHVS and CDR2 FQNEAQ. CDR3 sequence (DNA): TGTGCCAGCAGCCCCTGGACAGGGGGCTACAATGAGCAGTTCTTC. This gives the protein CASSPWTGGYNEQFF. Together with reference TRBV7-8 and TRBJ2-1, the CDR3 gives the full variable domain: GAGVSQSPRYKVAKRGQDVALRCDPISGHVSLFWYQQALGQGPEFLTYFQNEAQLDKSGLPSDRFFAERPEGSVSTLKIQRTQQEDSAVYLCASSPWTGGYNEQFFGPGTRLTVL.

The chain has TRBV7-9 and TRBJ2-5; D is possibly TRBD2 (5 bases). V gave up 7 bases and J gave up 4 bases, with 10 bases separating them. CDR3 size: 12 residues. The germline V gene has CDR1 SEHNR and CDR2 FQNEAQ (reference sequence). The CDR3 reads CASTTGGETQYF. CDR3 DNA: TGTGCCAGCACTACTGGAGGAGAGACCCAGTACTTC. The full variable domain, completed using reference TRBV7-9 and TRBJ2-5, is DTGVSQNPRHKITKRGQNVTFRCDPISEHNRLYWYRQTLGQGPEFLTYFQNEAQLEKSRLLSDRFSAERPKGSFSTLEIQRTEQGDSAMYLCASTTGGETQYFGPGTRLLVL.

The chain recombines TRBV19 with TRBJ1-3, with D possibly matching TRBD1 (5 bases). The V end was cut by 4 bases, the J end by 0 bases, with 10 bases between. This CDR3 contains 15 residues. CDR1 LNHDA and CDR2 SQIVND come from the germline V gene (reference sequence). In DNA, the CDR3 is TGTGCCAGTAGTACAGGGAGCTCCTCTGGAAACACCATATATTTT. It encodes CASSTGSSSGNTIYF.

The chain uses TRBV7-3 and TRBJ1-2; possible D gene TRBD1, 5 bases. Per germline, CDR1 SGHTA and CDR2 FQGTGA. Deletions cut 2 bases from V and 8 bases from J, with 15 bases between. CDR3 length: 14 residues. The CDR3 nucleotides are TGTGCCAGCAGCTTACAGGCAGGGATGGAGGGCTACACCTTC. Residues: CASSLQAGMEGYTF.

This chain links TRBV10-3 with TRBJ1-2; tentative D call: TRBD1 (6 bases). Trimming removed 11 bases at V and 3 bases at J, with 25 bases between. CDR1 ENHRY and CDR2 SYGVKD come from the germline V gene. This CDR3 spans 16 amino acids. Here the CDR3 DNA reads TGTGCCTCGAAAGACCCGCAGGGGCGCCGTGACTATGGCTACACCTTC. It encodes CASKDPQGRRDYGYTF.

The chain uses TRBV19 and TRBJ1-2, with TRBD1 matching over 9 bases. The J segment lost 7 bases and the V segment lost 8 bases, leaving 2 bases of the junction unmatched. Germline values: CDR1 LNHDA, CDR2 SQIVND (reference sequence). The CDR3 extends over 11 amino acids. CDR3 residues: CASLDRGGYTF. CDR3 sequence (DNA): TGTGCCAGTCTGGACAGGGGTGGCTACACCTTC.

This sequence joins TRBV6-1 and TRBJ2-7; the match to TRBD1 covers 9 bases. V dropped 3 bases and J dropped 3; count of bases not matched to a gene: 6. Looked up from germline, CDR1 is MNHNS and CDR2 is SASEGT. The length of the CDR3 is 15 residues. The CDR3 spells CASSDTGGLLYEQYF. CDR3 DNA: TGTGCCAGCAGTGATACAGGGGGCCTGCTCTACGAGCAGTACTTC.

CDR3 in DNA: TGCGCCAGCAGTCTAGCGGGGTCGGGGGAGACCCAGTACTTC. It yields the protein CASSLAGSGETQYF. The genes are TRBV10-2 and TRBJ2-5, with 9 bases identical to TRBD2. Trimming took 5 bases from V and 5 from J; bases not matched to a gene: 6. Germline V lookup: CDR1 WSHSY, CDR2 SAAADI. CDR3 length: 14 amino acids.

In DNA form, the CDR3 reads TGTGCCACCAGCAGGGGGGACAGGGGGCTCCAAGAGACCCAGTACTTC. Translating gives CATSRGDRGLQETQYF. The chain uses TRBV15 and TRBJ2-5, with 12 bases matching TRBD1. The CDR3 totals 16 residues. Germline CDR1 LNHNV, CDR2 YYDKDF (reference sequence). J lost 1 base, V lost 3 bases, and 3 bases had no gene match.

The chain couples TRBV7-9 to TRBJ2-3; 12 positions agree with TRBD2. This CDR3 is 12 amino acids long. With 5 bases clipped from V and 14 bases from J, the junction kept 5 bases outside the gene matches. CDR1 and CDR2 from the germline V gene are SEHNR and FQNEAQ (reference sequence). The DNA of the CDR3 is TGTGCCAGCAGCACTAGACTAGCGGGGGTGTATTTT. The encoded protein is CASSTRLAGVYF. Together with reference TRBV7-9 and TRBJ2-3, the CDR3 gives the full variable domain: DTGVSQNPRHKITKRGQNVTFRCDPISEHNRLYWYRQTLGQGPEFLTYFQNEAQLEKSRLLSDRFSAERPKGSFSTLEIQRTEQGDSAMYLCASSTRLAGVYFGPGTRLTVL.

This chain connects TRBV4-1 to TRBJ2-7, with D tentatively TRBD1 (5 bases). This CDR3 has 15 residues. The ends were cut back, 3 bases at V and 5 bases at J, with 17 bases in the middle. Germline V lookup: CDR1 MGHRA, CDR2 YSYEKL. Here the CDR3 DNA reads TGCGCCAGCAGCCAGGCATGGTACAGGAAAAACGAGCAGTACTTC. It is translated as CASSQAWYRKNEQYF.

The rearrangement uses TRBV10-3 and TRBJ1-4; D not certain. Germline CDR1 is ENHRY and CDR2 is SYGVKD. The length of the CDR3 is 13 residues. V lost 2 bases and J lost 2, with 3 bases in between. The CDR3 protein is CAISEATNEKLFF. CDR3 bases: TGTGCCATCAGTGAGGCGACTAATGAAAAACTGTTTTTT.

Turning to this clone: The junction does not match germline at one end; this may be a read error. This chain connects TRBV5-4 to TRBJ2-1, with 9 nucleotides matching TRBD2. The CDR3 runs to 16 residues. CDR1 and CDR2 (germline): SGHNT, YYREEE (reference sequence). CDR3 DNA sequence: TGTGCCAGCAGCTTGTGGCGGGGGGGCTCCCACAATGAGCAGTTCTTC. It specifies CASSLWRGGSHNEQFF.

This chain joins TRBV6-5 and TRBJ2-7, with 7 bases that match TRBD1. CDR1 is MNHEY, CDR2 SVGAGI, per germline. The CDR3 totals 15 residues. V was pared by 0 bases and J by 4 bases, with 6 bases of the junction left unmatched. In DNA form, the CDR3 reads TGTGCCAGCAGTTACTCGGGGACAGAAAGTTACGAGCAGTACTTC. Translating it yields CASSYSGTESYEQYF.